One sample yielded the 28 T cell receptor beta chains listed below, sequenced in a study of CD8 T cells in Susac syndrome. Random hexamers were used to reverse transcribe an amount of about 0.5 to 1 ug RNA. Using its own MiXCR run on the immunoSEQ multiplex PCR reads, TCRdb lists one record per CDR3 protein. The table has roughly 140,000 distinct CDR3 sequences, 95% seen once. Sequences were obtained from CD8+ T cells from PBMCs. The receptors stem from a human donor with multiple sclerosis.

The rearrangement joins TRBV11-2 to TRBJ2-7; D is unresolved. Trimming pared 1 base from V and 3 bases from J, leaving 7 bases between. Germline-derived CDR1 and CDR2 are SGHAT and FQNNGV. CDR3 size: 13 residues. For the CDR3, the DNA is TGTGCCAGCAGCTTAGGAACAGTCTACGAGCAGTACGTC. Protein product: CASSLGTVYEQYV.

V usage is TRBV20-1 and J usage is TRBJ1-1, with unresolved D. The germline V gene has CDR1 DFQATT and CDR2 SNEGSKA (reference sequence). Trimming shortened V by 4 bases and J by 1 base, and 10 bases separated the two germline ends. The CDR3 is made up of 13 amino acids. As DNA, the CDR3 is TGCAGTGCTAAAGGACGGACGAACACTGAAGCTTTCTTT. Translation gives CSAKGRTNTEAFF.

CDR3 in amino acids: CASSSTTDISRGYTF. The CDR3 coding sequence is TGTGCCAGCAGTTCTACGACGGACATCTCTCGAGGCTACACCTTC. J is TRBJ1-2 and V is TRBV12-3 or TRBV12-4; D might be TRBD1 (5 bases). The CDR3 has 15 residues. Trimming pared 4 bases from V and 8 bases from J, leaving 20 bases between.

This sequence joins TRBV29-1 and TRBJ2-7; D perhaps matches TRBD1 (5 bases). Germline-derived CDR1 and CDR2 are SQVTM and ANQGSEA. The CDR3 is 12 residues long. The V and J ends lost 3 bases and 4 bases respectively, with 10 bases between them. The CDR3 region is CSVDQGRYEQYF. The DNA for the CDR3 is TGCAGCGTTGATCAGGGTCGGTACGAGCAGTACTTC.

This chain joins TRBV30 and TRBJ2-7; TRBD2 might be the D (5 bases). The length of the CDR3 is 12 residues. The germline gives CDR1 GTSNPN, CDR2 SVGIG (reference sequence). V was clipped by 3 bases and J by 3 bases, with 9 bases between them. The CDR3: CAWSGLSYEQYV. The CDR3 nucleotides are TGTGCCTGGAGCGGACTGAGCTACGAGCAGTACGTC.

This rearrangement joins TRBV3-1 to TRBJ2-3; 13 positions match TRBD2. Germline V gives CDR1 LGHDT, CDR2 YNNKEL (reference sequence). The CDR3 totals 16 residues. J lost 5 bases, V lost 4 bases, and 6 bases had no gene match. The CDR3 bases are TGTGCCAGCAGCCCCCTACTAGCGGGGGGGCAAGATACGCAGTATTTT. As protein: CASSPLLAGGQDTQYF.

The CDR3 spells CASSVGSGGSPLHF. In DNA, the CDR3 is TGTGCCAGCAGCGTAGGATCGGGGGGTTCACCCCTCCACTTT. The J gene is TRBJ1-6, the V gene TRBV9; a possible D gene is TRBD1 (5 bases). The CDR3 contains 14 residues. The V end was cut by 0 bases, the J end by 9 bases, with 10 bases between. Germline V lookup: CDR1 SGDLS, CDR2 YYNGEE.

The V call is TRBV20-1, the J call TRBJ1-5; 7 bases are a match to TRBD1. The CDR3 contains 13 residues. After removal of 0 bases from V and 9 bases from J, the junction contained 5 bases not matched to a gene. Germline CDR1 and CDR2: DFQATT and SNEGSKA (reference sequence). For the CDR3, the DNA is TGCAGTGCTAGAGACCGACAGGGTTGGCCCCAGCATTTT. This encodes CSARDRQGWPQHF.

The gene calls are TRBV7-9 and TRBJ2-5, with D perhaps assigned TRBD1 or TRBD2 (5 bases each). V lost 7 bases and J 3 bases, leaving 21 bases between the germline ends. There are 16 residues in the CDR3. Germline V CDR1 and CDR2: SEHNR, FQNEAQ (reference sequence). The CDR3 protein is CASTPVGLASEETQYF. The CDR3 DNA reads TGTGCCAGCACCCCCGTGGGGCTAGCATCTGAAGAGACCCAGTACTTC.

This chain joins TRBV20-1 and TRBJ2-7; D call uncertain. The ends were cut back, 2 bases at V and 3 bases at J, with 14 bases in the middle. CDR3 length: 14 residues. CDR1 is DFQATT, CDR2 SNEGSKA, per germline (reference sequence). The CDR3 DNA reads TGCAGTGCTAGACCACGTACAGTAAACTACGAGCAGTACTTC. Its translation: CSARPRTVNYEQYF.

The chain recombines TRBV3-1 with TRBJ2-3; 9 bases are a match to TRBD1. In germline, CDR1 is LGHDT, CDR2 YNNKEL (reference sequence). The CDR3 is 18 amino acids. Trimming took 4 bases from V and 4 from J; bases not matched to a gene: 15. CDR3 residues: CASSPRRGRTGESDTQYF. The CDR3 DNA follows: TGTGCCAGCAGCCCCCGTCGCGGTAGGACAGGGGAATCAGATACGCAGTATTTT.

The CDR3 protein is CASSESRQGAWGNQPQHF. In DNA form, the CDR3 reads TGTGCCAGCAGTGAATCACGACAGGGGGCGTGGGGCAATCAGCCCCAGCATTTT. The chain is built from TRBV25-1 and TRBJ1-5, with 10 nucleotides matching TRBD1. The CDR3 has 18 amino acids. Germline V gene lookup returns CDR1 MGHDK and CDR2 SYGVNS. With V trimmed by 1 base and J by 2 bases, 8 bases remained unmatched.

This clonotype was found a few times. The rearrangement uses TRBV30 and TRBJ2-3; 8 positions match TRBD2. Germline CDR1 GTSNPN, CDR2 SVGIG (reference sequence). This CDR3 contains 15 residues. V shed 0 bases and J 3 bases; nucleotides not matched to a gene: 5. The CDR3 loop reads CAWSVRTSSTDTQYF. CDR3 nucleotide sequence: TGTGCCTGGAGTGTACGGACTAGCTCAACAGATACGCAGTATTTT.

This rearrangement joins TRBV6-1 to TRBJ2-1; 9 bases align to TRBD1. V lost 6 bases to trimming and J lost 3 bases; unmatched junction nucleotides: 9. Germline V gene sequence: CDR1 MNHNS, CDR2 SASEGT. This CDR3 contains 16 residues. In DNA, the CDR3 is TGTGCCAGCAGGAGATACGGGACAGGGTACTACAATGAGCAGTTCTTC. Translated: CASRRYGTGYYNEQFF.

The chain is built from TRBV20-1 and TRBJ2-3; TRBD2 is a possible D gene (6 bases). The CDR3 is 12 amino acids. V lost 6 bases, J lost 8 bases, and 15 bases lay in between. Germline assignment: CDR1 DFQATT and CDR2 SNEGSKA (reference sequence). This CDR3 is CSASGMRGTQYF. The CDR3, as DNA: TGCAGTGCCAGTGGGATGCGGGGTACGCAGTATTTT.

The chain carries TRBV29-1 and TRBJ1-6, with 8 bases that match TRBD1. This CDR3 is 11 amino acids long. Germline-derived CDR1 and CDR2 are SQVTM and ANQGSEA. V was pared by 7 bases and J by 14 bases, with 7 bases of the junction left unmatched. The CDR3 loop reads CSALMTGALHF. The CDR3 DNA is TGCAGCGCTCTCATGACAGGGGCCCTCCACTTT.

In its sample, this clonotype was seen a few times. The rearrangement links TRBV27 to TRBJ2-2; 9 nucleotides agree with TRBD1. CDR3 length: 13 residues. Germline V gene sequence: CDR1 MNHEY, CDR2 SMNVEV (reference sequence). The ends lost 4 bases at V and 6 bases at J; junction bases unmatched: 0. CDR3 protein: CASSWTGAGELFF. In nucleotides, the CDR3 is TGTGCCAGCAGTTGGACAGGGGCCGGGGAGCTGTTTTTT.

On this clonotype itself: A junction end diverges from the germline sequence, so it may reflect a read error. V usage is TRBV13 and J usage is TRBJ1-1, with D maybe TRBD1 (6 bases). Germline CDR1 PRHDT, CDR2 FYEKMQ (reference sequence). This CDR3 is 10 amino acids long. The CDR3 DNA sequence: TGTGCCAGCAGCCGGGGGACAATGCTTTTT. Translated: CASSRGTMLF.

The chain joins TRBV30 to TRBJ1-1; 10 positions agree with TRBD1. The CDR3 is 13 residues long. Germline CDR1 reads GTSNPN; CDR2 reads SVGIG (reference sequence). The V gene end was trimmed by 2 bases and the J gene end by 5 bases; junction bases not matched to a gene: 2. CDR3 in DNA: TGTGCCTGGAGTTGGACAGGGGGGACTGAAGCTTTCTTT. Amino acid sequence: CAWSWTGGTEAFF.

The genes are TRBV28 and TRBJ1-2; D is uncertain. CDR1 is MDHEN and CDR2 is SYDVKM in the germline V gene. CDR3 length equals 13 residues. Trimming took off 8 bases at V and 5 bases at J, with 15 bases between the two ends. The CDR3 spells CASGFKVAYGYTF. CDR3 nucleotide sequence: TGTGCCAGCGGGTTCAAGGTGGCATATGGCTACACCTTC.

The CDR3 nucleotides read TGTGCCAGCAGCTCCGGGCGAGCTAACTATGGCTACACCTTC. Protein: CASSSGRANYGYTF. The chain employs TRBV7-9 and TRBJ1-2; D is ambiguous. This CDR3 is built from 14 residues. CDR1 SEHNR and CDR2 FQNEAQ come from the germline V gene (reference sequence). V lost 4 bases and J lost 0, with 9 bases in between.

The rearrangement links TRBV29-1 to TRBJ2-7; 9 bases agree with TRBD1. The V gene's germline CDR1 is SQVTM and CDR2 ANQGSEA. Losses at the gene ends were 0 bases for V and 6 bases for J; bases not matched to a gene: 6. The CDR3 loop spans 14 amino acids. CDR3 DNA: TGCAGCGTTGAAGATGGGGACAGGGAGAGCGAGCAGTACTTC. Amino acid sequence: CSVEDGDRESEQYF.

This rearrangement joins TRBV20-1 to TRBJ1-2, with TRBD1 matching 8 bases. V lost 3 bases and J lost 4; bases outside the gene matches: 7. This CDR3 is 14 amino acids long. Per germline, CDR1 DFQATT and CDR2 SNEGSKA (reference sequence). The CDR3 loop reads CSARDRDLPYGYTF. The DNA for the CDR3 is TGCAGTGCTAGGGACAGGGATCTCCCCTATGGCTACACCTTC.

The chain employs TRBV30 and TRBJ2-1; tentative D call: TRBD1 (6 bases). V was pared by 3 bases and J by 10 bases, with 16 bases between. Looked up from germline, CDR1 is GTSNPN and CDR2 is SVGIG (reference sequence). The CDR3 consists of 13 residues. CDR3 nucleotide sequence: TGTGCCTGGAGCTACGGGACACGCGGAGAGCAGTTCTTC. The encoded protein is CAWSYGTRGEQFF.

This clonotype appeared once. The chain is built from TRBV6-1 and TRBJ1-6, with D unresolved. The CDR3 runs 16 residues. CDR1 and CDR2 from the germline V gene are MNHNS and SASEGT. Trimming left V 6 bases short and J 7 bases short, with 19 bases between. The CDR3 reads CASSLNGHTANSPLHF. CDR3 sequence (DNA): TGTGCCAGCAGCCTTAACGGTCACACAGCGAATTCACCCCTCCACTTT.

DNA for the CDR3: TGTGCTGCCACCCGGGACCTCAGCGAGCAGTACGTC. Its protein is CAATRDLSEQYV. The chain carries TRBV7-2 and TRBJ2-7; the D call may be TRBD1 or TRBD2 (5 bases each). Germline V CDR1 and CDR2: SGHTA, FQGNSA. The CDR3 consists of 12 residues.

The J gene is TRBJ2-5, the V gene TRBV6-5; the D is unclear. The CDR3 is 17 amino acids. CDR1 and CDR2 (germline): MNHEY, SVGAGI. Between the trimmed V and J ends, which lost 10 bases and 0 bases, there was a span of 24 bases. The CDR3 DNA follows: TGTGCCACCATAAACTCGGTAGTTCGGAATGACCAAGAGACCCAGTACTTC. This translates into CATINSVVRNDQETQYF.

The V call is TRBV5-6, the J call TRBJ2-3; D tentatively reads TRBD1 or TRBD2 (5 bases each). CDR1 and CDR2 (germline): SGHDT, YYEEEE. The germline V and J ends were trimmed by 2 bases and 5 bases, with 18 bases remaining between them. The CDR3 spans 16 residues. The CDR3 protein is CASSFPGLNGGDTQYF. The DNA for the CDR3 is TGTGCCAGCAGCTTTCCGGGGCTAAATGGAGGAGATACGCAGTATTTT.